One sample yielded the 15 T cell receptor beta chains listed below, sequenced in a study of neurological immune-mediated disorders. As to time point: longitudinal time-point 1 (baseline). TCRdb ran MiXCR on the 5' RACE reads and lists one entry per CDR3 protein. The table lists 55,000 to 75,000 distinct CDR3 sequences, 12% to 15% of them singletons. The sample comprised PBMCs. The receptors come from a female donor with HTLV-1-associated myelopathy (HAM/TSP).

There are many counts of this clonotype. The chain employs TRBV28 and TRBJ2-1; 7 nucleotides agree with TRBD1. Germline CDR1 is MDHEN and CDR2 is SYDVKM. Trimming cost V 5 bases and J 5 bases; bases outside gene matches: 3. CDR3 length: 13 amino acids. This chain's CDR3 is CASSPGQDNEQFF. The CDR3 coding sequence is TGTGCCAGCAGTCCCGGACAGGACAATGAGCAGTTCTTC.

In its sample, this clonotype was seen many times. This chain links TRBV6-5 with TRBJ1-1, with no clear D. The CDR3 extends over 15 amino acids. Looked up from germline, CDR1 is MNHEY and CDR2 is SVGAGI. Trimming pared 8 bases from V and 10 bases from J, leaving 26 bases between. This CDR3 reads CASGVLDFKGGGAFF. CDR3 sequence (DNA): TGTGCCAGCGGGGTATTGGACTTTAAGGGCGGCGGAGCTTTCTTT.

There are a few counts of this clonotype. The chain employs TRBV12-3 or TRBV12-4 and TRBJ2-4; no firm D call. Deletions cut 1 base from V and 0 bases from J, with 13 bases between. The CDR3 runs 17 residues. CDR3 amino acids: CASSLEYGDGAKNIQYF. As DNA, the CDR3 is TGTGCCAGCAGTTTAGAATATGGGGATGGAGCCAAAAACATTCAGTACTTC.

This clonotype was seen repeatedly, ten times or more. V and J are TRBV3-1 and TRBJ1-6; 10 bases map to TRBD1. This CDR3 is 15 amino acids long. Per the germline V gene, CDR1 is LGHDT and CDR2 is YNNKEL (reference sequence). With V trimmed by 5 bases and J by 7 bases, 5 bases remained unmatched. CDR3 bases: TGTGCCAGCAGCTATTTGGGACAGGGGAATTCACCCCTCCACTTT. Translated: CASSYLGQGNSPLHF.

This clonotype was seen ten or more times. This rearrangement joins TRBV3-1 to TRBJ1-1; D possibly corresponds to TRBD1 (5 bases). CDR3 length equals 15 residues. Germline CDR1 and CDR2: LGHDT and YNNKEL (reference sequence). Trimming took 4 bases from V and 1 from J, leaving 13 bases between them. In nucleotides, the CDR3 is TGTGCCAGCAGCCTAACCGGGGGACCGAACACTGAAGCTTTCTTT. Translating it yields CASSLTGGPNTEAFF.

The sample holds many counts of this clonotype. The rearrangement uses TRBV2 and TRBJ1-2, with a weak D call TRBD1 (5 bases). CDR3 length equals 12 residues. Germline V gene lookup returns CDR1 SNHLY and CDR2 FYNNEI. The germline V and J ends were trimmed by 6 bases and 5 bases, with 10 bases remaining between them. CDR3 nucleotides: TGTGCCAGCAGGGGGGGAGTATATGGCTACACCTTC. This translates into CASRGGVYGYTF.

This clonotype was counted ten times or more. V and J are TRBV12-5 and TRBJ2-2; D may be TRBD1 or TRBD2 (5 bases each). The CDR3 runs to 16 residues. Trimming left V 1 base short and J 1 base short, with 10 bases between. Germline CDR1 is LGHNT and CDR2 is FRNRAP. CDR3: CASGLAGTVNTGELFF. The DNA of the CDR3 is TGTGCTAGTGGTTTGGCCGGGACCGTGAACACCGGGGAGCTGTTTTTT.

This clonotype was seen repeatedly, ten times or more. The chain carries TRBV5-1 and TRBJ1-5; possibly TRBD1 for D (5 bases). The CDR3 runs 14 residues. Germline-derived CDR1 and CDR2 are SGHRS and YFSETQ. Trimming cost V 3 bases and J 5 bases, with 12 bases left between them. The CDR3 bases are TGCGCCAGCAGCTCCGGGACGGCGCATCAGCCCCAGCATTTT. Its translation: CASSSGTAHQPQHF.

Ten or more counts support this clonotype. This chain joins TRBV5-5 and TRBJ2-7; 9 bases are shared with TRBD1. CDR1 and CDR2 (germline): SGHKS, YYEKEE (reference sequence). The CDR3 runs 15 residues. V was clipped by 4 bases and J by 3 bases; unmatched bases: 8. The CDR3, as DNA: TGTGCCAGCAGCCTCTCCGGACAGGGGCTCTACGAGCAGTACTTC. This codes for CASSLSGQGLYEQYF.

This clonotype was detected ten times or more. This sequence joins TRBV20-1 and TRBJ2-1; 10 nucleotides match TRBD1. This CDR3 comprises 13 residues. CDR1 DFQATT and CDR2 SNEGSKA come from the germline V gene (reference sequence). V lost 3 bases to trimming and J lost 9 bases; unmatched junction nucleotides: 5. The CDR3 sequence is CSARGQGISEQFF. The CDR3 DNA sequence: TGCAGTGCTAGGGGACAGGGGATAAGTGAGCAGTTCTTC.

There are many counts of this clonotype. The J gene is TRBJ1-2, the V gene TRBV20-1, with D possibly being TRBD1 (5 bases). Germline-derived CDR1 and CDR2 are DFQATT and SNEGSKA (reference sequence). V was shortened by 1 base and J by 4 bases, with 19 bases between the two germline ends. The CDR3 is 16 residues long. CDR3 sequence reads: CSARGQRSPSSYGYTF. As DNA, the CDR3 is TGCAGTGCTAGAGGACAGAGATCACCGAGTAGCTATGGCTACACCTTC.

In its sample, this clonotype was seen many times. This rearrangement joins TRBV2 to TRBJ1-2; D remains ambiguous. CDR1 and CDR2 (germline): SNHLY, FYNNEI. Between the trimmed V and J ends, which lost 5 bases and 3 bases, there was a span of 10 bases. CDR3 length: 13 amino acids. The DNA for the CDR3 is TGTGCCAGCAGTAAGGGCCTGGACTATGGCTACACCTTC. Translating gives CASSKGLDYGYTF.

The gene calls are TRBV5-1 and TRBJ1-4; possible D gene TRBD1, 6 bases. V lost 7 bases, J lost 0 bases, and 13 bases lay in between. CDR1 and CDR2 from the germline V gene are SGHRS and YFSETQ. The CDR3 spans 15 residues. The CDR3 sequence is CASCSGQTTNEKLFF. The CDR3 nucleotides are TGCGCCAGCTGCTCAGGACAGACAACTAATGAAAAACTGTTTTTT.

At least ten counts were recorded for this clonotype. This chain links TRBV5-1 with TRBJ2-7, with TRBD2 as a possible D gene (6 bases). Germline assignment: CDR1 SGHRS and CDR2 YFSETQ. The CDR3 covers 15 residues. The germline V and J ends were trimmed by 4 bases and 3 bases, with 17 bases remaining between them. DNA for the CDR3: TGCGCCAGCAGCCCGGGGGAGGTGCTTAACTACGAGCAGTACTTC. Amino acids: CASSPGEVLNYEQYF.

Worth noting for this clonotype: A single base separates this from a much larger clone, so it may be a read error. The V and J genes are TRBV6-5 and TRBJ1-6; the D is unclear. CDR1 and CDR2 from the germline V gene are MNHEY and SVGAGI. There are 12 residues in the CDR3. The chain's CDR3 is CASRPYNLPLHF. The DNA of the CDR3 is TGTGCCAGCAGACCCTATAATTTACCCCTCCACTTT.